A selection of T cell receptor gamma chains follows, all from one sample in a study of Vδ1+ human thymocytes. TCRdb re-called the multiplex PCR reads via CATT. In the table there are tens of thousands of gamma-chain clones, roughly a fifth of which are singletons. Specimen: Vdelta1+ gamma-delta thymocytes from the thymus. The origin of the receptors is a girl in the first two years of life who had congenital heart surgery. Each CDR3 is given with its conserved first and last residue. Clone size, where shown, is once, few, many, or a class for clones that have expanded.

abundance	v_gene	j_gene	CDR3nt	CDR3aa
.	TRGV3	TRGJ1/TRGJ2	TGTGCCACCTGGGACAGGCAGGTCTATCAGGGTCGTCGGTTACGCGAGAAACTCTTT	CATWDRQVYQGRRLREKLF
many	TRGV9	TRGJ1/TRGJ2	TGTGCCTTGTGGGAGGTGCTGTCGGATTATAAGAAACTCTTT	CALWEVLSDYKKLF
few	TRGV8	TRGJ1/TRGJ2	TGTGCCACCTGGGATTATAATTGTTATAAGAAACTCTTT	CATWDYNCYKKLF
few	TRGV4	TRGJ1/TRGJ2	TGTGCCACCTGGGATGGGACGAATTATTATAAGAAACTCTTT	CATWDGTNYYKKLF
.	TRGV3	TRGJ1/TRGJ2	TGTGCCACCTGGGACAGGCAAAGGTTAAGGGGCAAACTCTTT	CATWDRQRLRGKLF
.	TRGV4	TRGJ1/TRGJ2	TGTGCCACCTGGGTGACGGAGGGGAAACTCTTT	CATWVTEGKLF
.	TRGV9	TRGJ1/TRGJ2	TGTGCCTTGTGGGAGCCACCTTATTATAAGAAACTCTTT	CALWEPPYYKKLF
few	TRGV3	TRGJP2	TGTGCCACCTGGGACAGGCCTAGGAAGAGTAGTGATTGGATCAAGACGTTT	CATWDRPRKSSDWIKTF
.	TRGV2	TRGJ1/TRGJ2	TGTGCCACCTGGGACGGCCGGGTTTATAAGAAACTCTTT	CATWDGRVYKKLF
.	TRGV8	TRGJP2	TGTGCCACCTGGGACCCCTCTAGTGATTGGATCAAGACGTTT	CATWDPSSDWIKTF
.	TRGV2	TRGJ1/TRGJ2	TGTGCCACCTGGGACGGGCCCTCCTATTATTATAAGAAACTCTTT	CATWDGPSYYYKKLF
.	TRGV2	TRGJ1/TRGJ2	TGTGCCACCTGCTCACTTACTTATTATAAGAAACTCTTT	CATCSLTYYKKLF
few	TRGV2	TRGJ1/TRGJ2	TGTGCCACCTGGGACGGCGCTTACGATAAGAAACTCTTT	CATWDGAYDKKLF
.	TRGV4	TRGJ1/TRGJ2	TGTGCCACCTGGGATGGGTTCAGTTATTATAAGAAACTCTTT	CATWDGFSYYKKLF
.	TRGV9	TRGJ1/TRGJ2	TGTGCCTTGTGGGAGGGTCATAAGAAACTCTTT	CALWEGHKKLF
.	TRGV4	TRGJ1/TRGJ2	TGTGCCACCTGGTCAGTACGTTGTTATAAGAAACTCTTT	CATWSVRCYKKLF
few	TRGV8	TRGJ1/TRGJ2	TGTGCCACCTGGGACCCACATAAGAAACTCTTT	CATWDPHKKLF
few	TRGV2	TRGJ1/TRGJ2	TGTGCCACCTGGGACCAGGAGGATTATAAGAAACTCTTT	CATWDQEDYKKLF
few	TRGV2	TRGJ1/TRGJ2	TGTGCCACCTGGGACGGGCCTCATCGGTATAAGAAACTCTTT	CATWDGPHRYKKLF
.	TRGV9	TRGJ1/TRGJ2	TGTGCCTTGTGGGAGGCCGCCGATAATAGACCATTCCATCATTATAAGAAACTCTTT	CALWEAADNRPFHHYKKLF
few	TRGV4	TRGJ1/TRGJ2	TGTGCCACCTGGGACGGACAAAATTATTATAAGAAACTCTTT	CATWDGQNYYKKLF
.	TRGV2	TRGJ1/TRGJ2	TGTGCCACCTGGGTCGCGGGAATAGGGAAACTCTTT	CATWVAGIGKLF
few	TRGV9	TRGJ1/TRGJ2	TGTGCCTTGTGGGAGGGTGCGGAACTCTTT	CALWEGAELF
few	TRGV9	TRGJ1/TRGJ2	TGTGCCTTGTGGGAGGTGAAAATGAAACTCTTT	CALWEVKMKLF
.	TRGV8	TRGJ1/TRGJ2	TGTGCCACCTGGACCCGTAAAGGGACTTATAAGAAACTCTTT	CATWTRKGTYKKLF
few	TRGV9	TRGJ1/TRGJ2	TGTGCCTTGTGGGTTCTTTATTATAAGAAACTCTTT	CALWVLYYKKLF
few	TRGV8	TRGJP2	TGTGCCACCTGGGATCACTATAGTAGTGATTGGATCAAGACGTTT	CATWDHYSSDWIKTF
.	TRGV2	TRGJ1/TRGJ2	TGTGCCACCTGGTTAGGGAATTATAAGAAACTCTTT	CATWLGNYKKLF
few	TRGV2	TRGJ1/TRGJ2	TGTGCCACCTGGGACGGGCGCCCTTATTATAAGAAACTCTTT	CATWDGRPYYKKLF
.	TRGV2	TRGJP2	TGTGCCACCTGGGAGGGAGGAAGTAGTGATTGGATCAAGACGTTT	CATWEGGSSDWIKTF
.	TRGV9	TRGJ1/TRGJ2	TGTGCCTTGTGGGAGGTGCGGATTTCGGGCTATAAGAAACTCTTT	CALWEVRISGYKKLF
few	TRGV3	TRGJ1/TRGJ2	TGTGCCACCTGGGACAGGCGCCCGAAGAAACTCTTT	CATWDRRPKKLF
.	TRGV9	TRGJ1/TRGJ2	TGTGCCTTGTGGGAGGTGCAGCGTTCTTATAAGAAACTCTTT	CALWEVQRSYKKLF
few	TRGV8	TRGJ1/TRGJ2	TGTGCCACCTGGGTTGGGAAACTCTTT	CATWVGKLF
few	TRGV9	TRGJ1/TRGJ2	TGTGCCTTGTGGGAGAGCAAGGATTATTATAAGAAACTCTTT	CALWESKDYYKKLF
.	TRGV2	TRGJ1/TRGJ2	TGTGCCACCTGGGACGGGCTTAGAGGGGATAAGAAACTCTTT	CATWDGLRGDKKLF
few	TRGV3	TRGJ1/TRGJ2	TGTGCCACCTGGGACGGGGTAGATTATAAGAAACTCTTT	CATWDGVDYKKLF
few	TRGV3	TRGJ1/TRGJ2	TGTGCCACCTGGGACAGTACCCGCTATAAGAAACTCTTT	CATWDSTRYKKLF
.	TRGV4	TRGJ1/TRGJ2	TGTGCCACCTGGGATTGGGGGTTTGGCAAGAAACTCTTT	CATWDWGFGKKLF
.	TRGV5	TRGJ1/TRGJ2	TGTGCCACCTGGGACAGGCGGCCCCGAGAGTATTATAAGAAACTCTTT	CATWDRRPREYYKKLF
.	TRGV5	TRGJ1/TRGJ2	TGTGCCACCTGGGACGGGACTGGGGATTATAAGAAACTCTTT	CATWDGTGDYKKLF
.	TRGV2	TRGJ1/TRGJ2	TGTGCCACCTGGGACGGGCCGGGGTATTATTATAAGAAACTCTTT	CATWDGPGYYYKKLF
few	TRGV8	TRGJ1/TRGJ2	TGTGCCACCTGGGATAGTCCCCTGCGGGTTAGAGATAAGAAACTCTTT	CATWDSPLRVRDKKLF
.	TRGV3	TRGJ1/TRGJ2	TGTGCCACCTGGGACAGGGGTCTCGAGAAACTCTTT	CATWDRGLEKLF
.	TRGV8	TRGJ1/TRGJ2	TGTGCCACCTGGGGCCTTGCGGGATATAAGAAACTCTTT	CATWGLAGYKKLF
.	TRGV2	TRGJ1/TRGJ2	TGTGCCACCTGGGACGGGCCGGGGGGTGATTATAAGAAACTCTTT	CATWDGPGGDYKKLF
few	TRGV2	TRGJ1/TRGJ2	TGTGCCACCTGGGACCCCCCGAATTATAAGAAACTCTTT	CATWDPPNYKKLF
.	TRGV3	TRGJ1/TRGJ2	TGTGCCACCTGGGACAGGACAATTATGGTTTCTATTAGCTATTATAAGAAACTCTTT	CATWDRTIMVSISYYKKLF
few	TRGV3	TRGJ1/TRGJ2	TGTGCCACCTGGGACAGCAAGAAACTCTTT	CATWDSKKLF
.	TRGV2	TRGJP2	TGTGCCGCCTGGCTAGGAAGTGGGGTAGGTAGTGATTGGATCAAGACGTTT	CAAWLGSGVGSDWIKTF
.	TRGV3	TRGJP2	TGTGCCACCTGGGACGGGAATAGTAGTGATTGGATCAAGACGTTT	CATWDGNSSDWIKTF
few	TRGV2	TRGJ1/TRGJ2	TGTGCCACCTGGGACGGGTGTCAGGATAAGAAACTCTTT	CATWDGCQDKKLF
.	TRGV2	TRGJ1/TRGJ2	TGTGCCACCTGGGACGTACTGAGGGGTGAGAAACTCTTT	CATWDVLRGEKLF